The 28 T cell receptor beta chains below all came from one sample that was sequenced in a study of blood T cell repertoires in COVID-19. Assay used: immunoSEQ multiplex PCR; TCRdb lists only in-frame clones, some missing. The sample lists under 250,000 clones; around four fifths were seen once. The material sequenced was peripheral blood. These receptors came from a woman aged 60-75 years with active or convalescent COVID-19.

V is TRBV11-2 and J is TRBJ2-7, with 11 bases identical to TRBD2. Germline V lookup: CDR1 SGHAT, CDR2 FQNNGV. This CDR3 has 16 amino acids. The J segment lost 7 bases and the V segment lost 4 bases, leaving 12 bases of the junction unmatched. In DNA form, the CDR3 reads TGTGCCAGCAGCTCGACGATAGCGGGAGGGCCGGGAGAGCAGTACTTC. Translating gives CASSSTIAGGPGEQYF.

In this sample, this clone turned up once. The genes are TRBV15 and TRBJ1-1; 7 nucleotides line up with TRBD1. With V trimmed by 3 bases and J by 4 bases, 32 bases remained unmatched. This CDR3 is built from 23 residues. The germline V gene encodes CDR1 LNHNV and CDR2 YYDKDF (reference sequence). The CDR3 here is CATSRGDVGQRITRVGRGTEAFF. Here the CDR3 DNA reads TGTGCCACCAGCAGGGGGGACGTGGGACAGCGGATTACAAGAGTCGGTCGGGGCACTGAAGCTTTCTTT.

The rearrangement joins TRBV19 to TRBJ2-4; perhaps TRBD1 as D (7 bases). V was clipped by 0 bases and J by 6 bases, with 15 bases between them. Germline CDR1 reads LNHDA; CDR2 reads SQIVND (reference sequence). This CDR3 region has 16 residues. The CDR3: CASSIDPQGGGNIQYF. CDR3 coding DNA: TGTGCCAGTAGTATAGACCCCCAGGGGGGAGGAAACATTCAGTACTTC.

CDR3 nucleotide sequence: TGTGCCAGCAATCCGGACTACCGCGAGCAGTACTTC. As protein: CASNPDYREQYF. The V gene is TRBV2, the J gene TRBJ2-7; maybe TRBD2 (6 bases). This CDR3 has 12 residues. Germline assignment: CDR1 SNHLY and CDR2 FYNNEI. The germline V and J ends were trimmed by 7 bases and 6 bases, with 13 bases remaining between them.

The sample holds one count of this clone. The chain couples TRBV9 to TRBJ2-7; 10 bases are a match to TRBD1. J gave up 4 bases and V 3 bases, and 7 bases lay outside the gene matches. CDR1 is SGDLS and CDR2 is YYNGEE in the germline V gene. The CDR3 loop spans 15 amino acids. The CDR3 bases are TGTGCCAGCAGCGCTGGGACAGGGGAGGGGTACGAGCAGTACTTC. Translated: CASSAGTGEGYEQYF.

This clone was counted many times. The chain joins TRBV7-6 to TRBJ2-2, with D unclear. The germline V gene has CDR1 SGHVS and CDR2 FNYEAQ. The CDR3 has 14 residues. V lost 1 base to trimming and J lost 5 bases, with 8 bases between them. The CDR3 DNA reads as TGTGCCAGCAGCTTAGTCCAGGATACCGGGGAGCTGTTTTTT. Its translation is CASSLVQDTGELFF.

The genes are TRBV27 and TRBJ1-6, with 9 positions matching TRBD1. CDR1 and CDR2 (germline): MNHEY, SMNVEV (reference sequence). J lost 7 bases, V lost 5 bases, and 6 bases had no gene match. This CDR3 has 15 amino acids. The CDR3 region has the DNA TGTGCCAGCAGTAGACGGACAGGGGTAAATTCACCCCTCCACTTT. Residues: CASSRRTGVNSPLHF.

This clone came up once. The CDR3 region is CATSRGDSYGYTF. CDR3 bases: TGTGCCACCAGCAGAGGGGACAGCTATGGCTACACCTTC. The chain links TRBV15 to TRBJ1-2; TRBD1 matches 7 bases. The V gene's germline CDR1 is LNHNV and CDR2 YYDKDF (reference sequence). J was trimmed by 4 bases and V by 1 base; bases with no gene match: 0. This CDR3 is built from 13 residues.

The gene calls are TRBV5-1 and TRBJ1-6; a weak D match, TRBD1 (5 bases). Trimming cost V 2 bases and J 6 bases, with 6 bases left between them. This CDR3 contains 13 residues. CDR1 is SGHRS and CDR2 is YFSETQ in the germline V gene. The CDR3 loop reads CASSLQVNSPLHF. CDR3 sequence (DNA): TGCGCCAGCAGCTTACAGGTTAATTCACCCCTCCACTTT.

In this sample, this clone turned up once. J is TRBJ2-2 and V is TRBV5-1; tentatively, D is TRBD2 (7 bases). Trimming removed 0 bases at V and 7 bases at J, with 13 bases between. Germline CDR1 and CDR2: SGHRS and YFSETQ. This CDR3 region has 15 residues. In DNA, the CDR3 is TGCGCCAGCAGCTTGGCGGGGGGCACTGGCGGGGAGCTGTTTTTT. Its translation: CASSLAGGTGGELFF.

This chain joins TRBV2 and TRBJ1-5; no reliable D call. Trimming cost V 4 bases and J 4 bases, with 11 bases left between them. Germline assignment: CDR1 SNHLY and CDR2 FYNNEI. CDR3 size: 14 residues. CDR3 nucleotide sequence: TGTGCCAGCAGTGGGCGGGAGACGAATCAGCCCCAGCATTTT. It yields the protein CASSGRETNQPQHF. Filled out from reference TRBV2 and TRBJ1-5, the complete variable domain reads EPEVTQTPSHQVTQMGQEVILRCVPISNHLYFYWYRQILGQKVEFLVSFYNNEISEKSEIFDDQFSVERPDGSNFTLKIRSTKLEDSAMYFCASSGRETNQPQHFGDGTRLSIL.

Here the CDR3 reads CASSGENYGYTF. CDR3 sequence (DNA): TGTGCCAGCAGTGGGGAGAACTATGGCTACACCTTC. The V gene is TRBV2, the J gene TRBJ1-2; no firm D call. Germline CDR1 reads SNHLY; CDR2 reads FYNNEI. Trimming stripped 4 bases from V and 2 bases from J, with 5 bases between. The CDR3 totals 12 residues.

The V call is TRBV11-2, the J call TRBJ2-1, with TRBD2 matching 11 bases. CDR3 length: 17 residues. Trimming at V came to 0 bases and at J to 11 bases, leaving 12 bases not matched to a gene. Germline V CDR1 and CDR2: SGHAT, FQNNGV. CDR3 in amino acids: CASSLEWRGGTSGKQFF. CDR3 sequence (DNA): TGTGCCAGCAGCTTAGAATGGAGGGGCGGGACTAGCGGAAAGCAGTTCTTC.

The J gene is TRBJ1-3, the V gene TRBV7-2, with D possibly matching TRBD1 (5 bases). The germline CDR1 and CDR2 sequences are SGHTA and FQGNSA. The germline V and J ends were trimmed by 1 base and 4 bases, with 17 bases remaining between them. This CDR3 is 17 amino acids long. CDR3 sequence (DNA): TGTGCCAGCAGCTTAGTCCCAGGGTCCCTGGGGGGAAACACCATATATTTT. It encodes CASSLVPGSLGGNTIYF. The variable domain in full, completed from reference TRBV7-2 and TRBJ1-3, reads GAGVSQSPSNKVTEKGKDVELRCDPISGHTALYWYRQSLGQGLEFLIYFQGNSAPDKSGLPSDRFSAERTGGSVSTLTIQRTQQEDSAVYLCASSLVPGSLGGNTIYFGEGSWLTVV.

V gene TRBV7-9 combines with J gene TRBJ1-1; no reliable D call. Germline V lookup: CDR1 SEHNR, CDR2 FQNEAQ (reference sequence). V was trimmed by 0 bases and J by 5 bases, leaving 13 bases between them. The CDR3 contains 15 residues. The CDR3 coding sequence is TGTGCCAGCAGCTTAGCACCCAGCGGGAGAACTGAAGCTTTCTTT. Amino acids: CASSLAPSGRTEAFF.

The chain links TRBV4-2 to TRBJ1-4; D remains unclear. Between the trimmed V and J ends, which lost 0 bases and 7 bases, there was a span of 9 bases. This CDR3 spans 14 amino acids. The germline V gene has CDR1 LGHNA and CDR2 YNFKEQ. CDR3 coding DNA: TGTGCCAGCAGCCAAGATATCGGGGTTGAAAAACTGTTTTTT. Translating it yields CASSQDIGVEKLFF.

The chain is built from TRBV27 and TRBJ2-1; 7 positions match TRBD2. Trimming at V came to 3 bases and at J to 12 bases, leaving 11 bases not matched to a gene. Germline V CDR1 and CDR2: MNHEY, SMNVEV (reference sequence). CDR3 length equals 14 residues. The CDR3 loop is CASSFGADGGGQFF. The CDR3 bases are TGTGCCAGCAGTTTCGGGGCAGACGGCGGGGGGCAGTTCTTC.

A note on this clone: Other DNA sequences in the sample encode the same CDR3. The chain links TRBV5-1 to TRBJ2-2, with TRBD2 matching over 10 bases. J was trimmed by 5 bases and V by 0 bases; bases with no gene match: 13. CDR3 length: 19 amino acids. The germline CDR1 and CDR2 sequences are SGHRS and YFSETQ. DNA of the CDR3: TGCGCCAGCAGCTTGGCCGTAAAGCGGGGGGGCCGAGGTACCGGGGAGCTGTTTTTT. Its translation is CASSLAVKRGGRGTGELFF.

The rearrangement uses TRBV7-3 and TRBJ2-2; 10 bases map to TRBD2. The V segment lost 5 bases and the J segment 7 bases; nucleotides outside the gene matches: 13. The CDR3 extends over 17 amino acids. Germline V CDR1 and CDR2: SGHTA, FQGTGA. The CDR3 sequence is CASSLRGLAGGRGELFF. DNA of the CDR3: TGTGCCAGCAGCCTACGTGGGTTAGCGGGAGGACGCGGGGAGCTGTTTTTT.

The chain combines TRBV7-9 with TRBJ1-1; possible D gene TRBD1, 6 bases. The CDR3 is 15 amino acids. Trimming left V 7 bases short and J 3 bases short, with 18 bases between. Germline V lookup: CDR1 SEHNR, CDR2 FQNEAQ (reference sequence). CDR3 residues: CASTKGGVTDTEAFF. In nucleotides, the CDR3 is TGTGCCAGCACCAAGGGGGGGGTAACGGACACTGAAGCTTTCTTT. Based on the CDR3 plus reference TRBV7-9 and TRBJ1-1, the full variable domain is DTGVSQNPRHKITKRGQNVTFRCDPISEHNRLYWYRQTLGQGPEFLTYFQNEAQLEKSRLLSDRFSAERPKGSFSTLEIQRTEQGDSAMYLCASTKGGVTDTEAFFGQGTRLTVV.

V usage is TRBV18 and J usage is TRBJ2-3; 12 nucleotides align to TRBD2. The CDR3 has 16 amino acids. V lost 0 bases to trimming and J lost 4 bases; unmatched junction nucleotides: 2. Germline V gives CDR1 KGHSH, CDR2 LQKENI. CDR3 loop: CASSPPTSGRSDTQYF. Written as DNA, the CDR3 is TGTGCCAGCTCACCACCGACTAGCGGGAGATCAGATACGCAGTATTTT.

As DNA, the CDR3 is TGCGCCAGCAGCCAATCCCCCAGAAGAGGAAACACCATATATTTT. Its protein is CASSQSPRRGNTIYF. The V call is TRBV4-1, the J call TRBJ1-3; no firm D call. V was trimmed by 2 bases and J by 4 bases, leaving 12 bases between them. From germline, CDR1 is MGHRA and CDR2 YSYEKL. The CDR3 spans 15 residues.

This clone was recorded once. This chain links TRBV24-1 with TRBJ2-5; possibly TRBD1 for D (6 bases). The CDR3 totals 14 residues. Germline V CDR1 and CDR2: KGHDR, SFDVKD. V lost 4 bases and J 3 bases, leaving 11 bases between the germline ends. CDR3 loop: CATSDRRTEETQYF. In DNA form, the CDR3 reads TGTGCCACCAGTGACCGCCGGACAGAAGAGACCCAGTACTTC.

The CDR3 sequence is CASSLRDYFNEQFF. CDR3 coding DNA: TGTGCCAGCAGTTTGCGGGATTATTTCAATGAGCAGTTCTTC. The V and J genes are TRBV28 and TRBJ2-1, with D tentatively TRBD2 (6 bases). The CDR3 consists of 14 residues. V lost 3 bases and J 6 bases, leaving 12 bases between the germline ends. Germline assignment: CDR1 MDHEN and CDR2 SYDVKM.

This clone was seen just once. The chain joins TRBV5-1 to TRBJ1-2; D not certain. The CDR3 contains 13 residues. V lost 0 bases and J 4 bases, leaving 7 bases between the germline ends. Germline lookup yields CDR1 SGHRS and CDR2 YFSETQ. CDR3 region: CASSLDTAYGYTF. The CDR3 DNA follows: TGCGCCAGCAGCTTGGATACAGCCTATGGCTACACCTTC. The variable domain in full, completed from reference TRBV5-1 and TRBJ1-2, reads KAGVTQTPRYLIKTRGQQVTLSCSPISGHRSVSWYQQTPGQGLQFLFEYFSETQRNKGNFPGRFSGRQFSNSRSEMNVSTLELGDSALYLCASSLDTAYGYTFGSGTRLTVV.

The chain combines TRBV3-1 (or the pseudogene TRBV3-2) with TRBJ2-1; 7 bases fit TRBD1. Germline-derived CDR1 and CDR2 are LGHDT and YNNKEL (reference sequence). V gave up 0 bases and J gave up 2 bases; unmatched junction bases: 1. The CDR3 spans 15 residues. CDR3 sequence: CASSQEGQPYNEQFF. CDR3 coding DNA: TGTGCCAGCAGCCAAGAGGGACAGCCCTACAATGAGCAGTTCTTC.

The chain recombines TRBV10-2 with TRBJ1-5; a possible D gene is TRBD1 (5 bases). The CDR3 spans 13 residues. Deletions cut 6 bases from V and 3 bases from J, with 9 bases between. CDR1 is WSHSY, CDR2 SAAADI, per germline. This CDR3 reads CASRWGDNQPQHF. The CDR3 DNA reads TGCGCCAGCAGGTGGGGGGACAATCAGCCCCAGCATTTT.

CDR3 DNA sequence: TGTGCCAGCAGCCCGGACTTTAGCACAGATACGCAGTATTTT. Its translation: CASSPDFSTDTQYF. This chain links TRBV3-1 (or the pseudogene TRBV3-2) with TRBJ2-3, with D perhaps matching TRBD2 (5 bases). Germline assignment: CDR1 LGHDT and CDR2 YNNKEL (reference sequence). The CDR3 consists of 14 residues. V was shortened by 4 bases and J by 0 bases, with 8 bases between the two germline ends.